A single sample is the source of the 12 T cell receptor beta chains below, sequenced in a study of blood T cell repertoires in COVID-19. Clones were sequenced by immunoSEQ multiplex PCR, and TCRdb holds only the in-frame ones, with some missing. The table has tens of thousands of clones, approximately 88% seen once. Sequencing was done on a sample of peripheral blood. All receptors derive from a man in his fifties with active COVID-19.

The CDR3 region is CASSQGPGGPQETQYF. Written as DNA, the CDR3 is TGTGCCAGCAGCCAGGGGCCGGGGGGGCCGCAAGAGACCCAGTACTTC. This chain joins TRBV4-2 and TRBJ2-5, with 8 bases identical to TRBD2. Germline-derived CDR1 and CDR2 are LGHNA and YNFKEQ. Losses at the gene ends were 3 bases for V and 2 bases for J; bases not matched to a gene: 8. CDR3 length: 16 residues.

This clone was picked up one time. This chain joins TRBV5-1 and TRBJ1-3; D gene uncertain. V was cut by 3 bases and J by 5 bases, with 6 bases left in between. The CDR3 is 12 amino acids. Germline V gene sequence: CDR1 SGHRS, CDR2 YFSETQ. In DNA form, the CDR3 reads TGCGCCAGCAGCTCTGACAGAAACACCATATATTTT. Translation: CASSSDRNTIYF.

The V gene is TRBV4-3, the J gene TRBJ1-1; D may be TRBD1 (6 bases). The CDR3 is 16 residues long. The germline V gene has CDR1 LGHNA and CDR2 YSLEER. The V end was cut by 3 bases, the J end by 0 bases, with 14 bases between. For the CDR3, the DNA is TGCGCCAGCAGCCAGTATCCCGGGACATTGAACACTGAAGCTTTCTTT. It specifies CASSQYPGTLNTEAFF.

This clone has only a few counts. The chain carries TRBV7-6 and TRBJ1-6, with TRBD1 matching over 11 bases. The germline CDR1 and CDR2 sequences are SGHVS and FNYEAQ. CDR3 size: 15 residues. J was trimmed by 7 bases and V by 5 bases; bases with no gene match: 4. CDR3 in amino acids: CASSTGQGANSPLHF. The CDR3 DNA is TGTGCCAGCAGCACCGGACAGGGGGCAAATTCACCCCTCCACTTT.

The chain links TRBV7-8 to TRBJ2-7, with a weak D call TRBD1 (5 bases). The CDR3 spans 13 residues. Between the trimmed V and J ends, which lost 5 bases and 6 bases, there was a span of 14 bases. Germline V lookup: CDR1 SGHVS, CDR2 FQNEAQ. The CDR3 sequence is CASSNGPGPEQYF. The CDR3 nucleotides read TGTGCCAGCAGCAACGGCCCAGGGCCCGAGCAGTACTTC.

This clone was detected a few times. The rearrangement joins TRBV19 to TRBJ2-5, with 15 nucleotides matching TRBD2. Per germline, CDR1 LNHDA and CDR2 SQIVND (reference sequence). The length of the CDR3 is 18 residues. Trimming at V came to 4 bases and at J to 5 bases, leaving 11 bases not matched to a gene. CDR3 amino acids: CASSTGLAGGGYRETQYF. CDR3 coding DNA: TGTGCCAGTAGTACGGGACTAGCGGGGGGCGGGTACAGGGAGACCCAGTACTTC.

This clone was counted a single time. This chain joins TRBV6-5 and TRBJ1-2; 10 nucleotides agree with TRBD1. The germline V gene has CDR1 MNHEY and CDR2 SVGAGI. V trimming: 6 bases; J trimming: 0 bases; junction bases outside the gene matches: 4. The CDR3 has 15 amino acids. CDR3 amino acids: CASSLDRGANYGYTF. The CDR3 coding sequence is TGTGCCAGCAGCCTGGACAGGGGGGCTAACTATGGCTACACCTTC.

V usage is TRBV4-3 and J usage is TRBJ1-2; D remains ambiguous. CDR1 is LGHNA and CDR2 is YSLEER in the germline V gene. The CDR3 has 16 residues. The ends were cut back, 0 bases at V and 4 bases at J, with 15 bases in the middle. CDR3 loop: CASSQDSSAAGYGYTF. As DNA, the CDR3 is TGCGCCAGCAGCCAAGATTCGTCGGCCGCGGGCTATGGCTACACCTTC.

This chain links TRBV11-2 with TRBJ2-3, with 8 bases matching TRBD2. This CDR3 has 15 residues. J lost 1 base, V lost 5 bases, and 5 bases had no gene match. The V gene's germline CDR1 is SGHAT and CDR2 FQNNGV. The CDR3 nucleotides read TGTGCCAGCAGCCCTAGAGCGGGGGGCACAGATACGCAGTATTTT. Protein product: CASSPRAGGTDTQYF. Full variable domain (rest looked up from reference TRBV11-2 and TRBJ2-3): EAGVAQSPRYKIIEKRQSVAFWCNPISGHATLYWYQQILGQGPKLLIQFQNNGVVDDSQLPKDRFSAERLKGVDSTLKIQPAKLEDSAVYLCASSPRAGGTDTQYFGPGTRLTVL.

The genes are TRBV29-1 and TRBJ1-4; D is ambiguous. V was trimmed by 7 bases and J by 0 bases, leaving 6 bases between them. Germline CDR1 is SQVTM and CDR2 is ANQGSEA. CDR3 size: 12 residues. The CDR3 region is CSARATNEKLFF. The CDR3 DNA sequence: TGCAGCGCTCGGGCAACTAATGAAAAACTGTTTTTT.

The chain recombines TRBV11-2 with TRBJ2-5, with 7 bases aligning to TRBD2. Losses at the gene ends were 1 base for V and 5 bases for J; bases not matched to a gene: 4. The CDR3 has 14 amino acids. Germline V lookup: CDR1 SGHAT, CDR2 FQNNGV. In DNA form, the CDR3 reads TGTGCCAGCAGCTTAGGGGGGGGACGGGAGACCCAGTACTTC. Its translation is CASSLGGGRETQYF.

V usage is TRBV27 and J usage is TRBJ1-1; perhaps TRBD1 as D (5 bases). With 9 bases removed from V and 3 bases from J, the gap between germline ends came to 20 bases. This CDR3 is 15 amino acids long. Germline CDR1 is MNHEY and CDR2 is SMNVEV (reference sequence). The chain's CDR3 is CASSLSQGGDTEAFF. The CDR3 DNA reads as TGTGCCAGTTCACTCTCGCAGGGTGGTGACACTGAAGCTTTCTTT.